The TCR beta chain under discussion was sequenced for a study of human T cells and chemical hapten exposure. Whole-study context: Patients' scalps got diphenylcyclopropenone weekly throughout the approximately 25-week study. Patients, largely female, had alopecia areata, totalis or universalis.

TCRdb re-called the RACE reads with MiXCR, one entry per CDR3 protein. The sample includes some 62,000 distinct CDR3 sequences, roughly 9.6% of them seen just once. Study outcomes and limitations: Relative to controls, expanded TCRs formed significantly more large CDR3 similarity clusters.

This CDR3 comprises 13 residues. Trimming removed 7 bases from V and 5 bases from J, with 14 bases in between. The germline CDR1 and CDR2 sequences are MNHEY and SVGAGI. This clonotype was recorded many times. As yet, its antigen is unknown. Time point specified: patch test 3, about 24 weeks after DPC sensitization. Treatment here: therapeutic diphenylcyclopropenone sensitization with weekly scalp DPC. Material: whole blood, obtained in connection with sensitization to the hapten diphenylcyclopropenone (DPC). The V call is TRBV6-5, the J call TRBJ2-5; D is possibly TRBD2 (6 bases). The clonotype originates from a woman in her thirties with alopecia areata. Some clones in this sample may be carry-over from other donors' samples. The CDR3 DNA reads TGTGCCAGCATTGGAGGGGCCGGTGAGACCCAGTACTTC. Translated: CASIGGAGETQYF.